This T cell receptor (beta chain) was found in a study of OX40 agonist ivuxolimab in advanced cancers. Background on the study: Dose-escalation patients suffered from hepatocellular carcinoma, melanoma, renal cell or head and neck cancer. Three patients showed partial responses: one hepatocellular carcinoma and two cutaneous melanoma cases. Eligibility admitted prior anti-PD-1, anti-PD-L1 or anti-CTLA-4 therapy; 35% to 40% had some. Broader study findings: Also present in some nonresponders was a low level of normalized T-cell clonal expansion.

Profiling relied on immunoSEQ multiplex PCR, and the TCRdb table lists in-frame clones only, not all of them. The table shows about 38,000 clones, with around four fifths occurring only once. This CDR3 contains 12 residues. Trimming removed 3 bases from V and 3 bases from J, with 6 bases in between. CDR1 and CDR2 (germline): SGHRS, YFSETQ. A note on this clone: Its matching antigen is unknown.

The sequenced sample was CD4+ or CD8+ T cells sorted from blood, obtained in a trial of the OX40 agonist ivuxolimab. The chain links TRBV5-1 to TRBJ1-1; D not certain. The receptor's source is an adult with an advanced solid tumor such as melanoma, head and neck, liver or kidney cancer. In DNA form, the CDR3 reads TGCGCCAGCAGCTACTATGACACTGAAGCTTTCTTT. This sequence encodes CASSYYDTEAFF.